The clone carrying this TCR beta chain occurred once. Antigen unknown. The V and J ends lost 5 bases and 3 bases respectively, with 11 bases between them. This CDR3 is built from 13 residues. Germline CDR1 and CDR2: SEHNR and FQNEAQ (reference sequence). These data come from a study of cytomegalovirus exposure and HLA in healthy donors. Study results and caveats: It was in a later analysis that TCR association rates were seen to vary by HLA locus, highest for DRB1 and lowest for HLA-C.

PCR used 60 Vbeta primers and 13 Jbeta primers. The method was immunoSEQ multiplex PCR; TCRdb's version includes in-frame clones alone and lacks a portion of them. Seen here are over 150,000 clones, 75% to 85% observed once, and the top ten hold approximately 12%. This TCR derives from a man over 45 in good health and CMV-seropositive. Sequenced: PBMCs. This chain links TRBV7-9 with TRBJ2-7, with unresolved D. CDR3 in DNA: TGTGCCAGCAGCGCTCTCTTGAGCTACGAGCAGTACTTC. Encoded protein: CASSALLSYEQYF.